Presented here are 27 T cell receptor beta chains from one specimen sequenced in a study of blood T cell repertoires in COVID-19 (dated by TCRdb to about 2020). Library creation used the immunoSEQ multiplex PCR assay. As stored in TCRdb, this immuneACCESS dataset retains in-frame rearrangements with V and J assigned. A fraction of the clones does not appear; measured against another copy, unresolved V genes explain less than half of the discrepancy, and the remainder lacks a known reason. The sample yields hundreds of thousands of clones; more than 70% were counted once. The top ten constitute roughly 4.3% of the sample. Sequencing was carried out using PBMCs or T cells enriched from blood (not recorded which). The receptors derive from a young man with acute COVID-19.

In its sample, this clone was seen a few times. The chain is built from TRBV5-4 and TRBJ1-6; 9 bases line up with TRBD1. Trimming cost V 3 bases and J 6 bases; bases outside gene matches: 4. Germline CDR1 is SGHNT and CDR2 is YYREEE (reference sequence). This CDR3 is 15 amino acids long. CDR3 bases: TGTGCCAGCAGCTCCCCGGGACAGGGTAATTCACCCCTCCACTTT. Encoded protein: CASSSPGQGNSPLHF.

The chain carries TRBV5-1 and TRBJ2-2, with TRBD1 matching over 8 bases. Germline V lookup: CDR1 SGHRS, CDR2 YFSETQ. The CDR3 loop spans 19 amino acids. After removal of 2 bases from V and 4 bases from J, the junction contained 16 bases not matched to a gene. The CDR3 nucleotides read TGCGCCAGCAGCTTTCAAGGACAGGGTGTTTCGAATTTCACCGGGGAGCTGTTTTTT. Residues: CASSFQGQGVSNFTGELFF.

The gene calls are TRBV3-1 (or the pseudogene TRBV3-2) and TRBJ2-7; tentative D call: TRBD1 (6 bases). V dropped 6 bases and J dropped 6 bases, with 12 bases sitting between them. CDR3 length: 12 amino acids. Germline CDR1 and CDR2: LGHDT and YNNKEL (reference sequence). The CDR3 region has the DNA TGTGCCAGCAGGACTACAGGGAGCGAGCAGTACTTC. Translation gives CASRTTGSEQYF.

V usage is TRBV5-1 and J usage is TRBJ1-4; 8 bases fit TRBD1. V was pared by 4 bases and J by 7 bases, with 6 bases of the junction left unmatched. This CDR3 comprises 14 residues. Germline V CDR1 and CDR2: SGHRS, YFSETQ. The CDR3 spells CASSPQGAGEKLFF. In nucleotides, the CDR3 is TGCGCCAGCAGCCCGCAGGGGGCGGGTGAAAAACTGTTTTTT.

This clone has more than one count but fewer than ten. The genes are TRBV6-1 and TRBJ1-1; TRBD1 agrees at 10 bases. The trim removed 0 bases at V and 7 bases at J, leaving 20 bases unmatched. The CDR3 contains 20 residues. CDR1 and CDR2 (germline): MNHNS, SASEGT. The CDR3 region has the DNA TGTGCCAGCAGTGAAGCGATCGTCGAGGGACAGGGGAGGCGGGAGGGTGAAGCTTTCTTT. Translated: CASSEAIVEGQGRREGEAFF.

V and J are TRBV12-3 or TRBV12-4 and TRBJ1-2, with D perhaps TRBD1 (5 bases). This CDR3 contains 13 residues. V shed 3 bases and J shed 4 bases, with 9 bases lying between them. The CDR3 loop is CASSFGGTYGYTF. CDR3 bases: TGTGCCAGCAGTTTCGGAGGGACCTATGGCTACACCTTC.

CDR3 sequence (DNA): TGTGCCAGCAGCCATTCCAACGAGCAGTACTTC. Its protein is CASSHSNEQYF. The chain has TRBV14 and TRBJ2-7; no clear D gene. This CDR3 has 11 amino acids. The V end lost 3 bases, the J end lost 5 bases, and 5 bases lay between the germline ends. Per the germline V gene, CDR1 is SGHDN and CDR2 is FVKESK.

The V gene is TRBV2, the J gene TRBJ2-5, with 7 bases that match TRBD2. J gave up 2 bases and V 4 bases, and 10 bases lay outside the gene matches. In germline, CDR1 is SNHLY, CDR2 FYNNEI. This CDR3 is 16 amino acids long. The CDR3 spells CASSGMQAGRQETQYF. Here the CDR3 DNA reads TGTGCCAGCAGTGGGATGCAAGCGGGGAGACAAGAGACCCAGTACTTC.

The J gene is TRBJ2-5, the V gene TRBV12-3 or TRBV12-4; D may be TRBD2 (5 bases). The CDR3 is made up of 13 amino acids. Trimming stripped 3 bases from V and 4 bases from J, with 9 bases between. In nucleotides, the CDR3 is TGTGCCAGCAGTTTGCGGAGGAGAGAGACCCAGTACTTC. Its protein is CASSLRRRETQYF.

This clone was detected a few times. The chain combines TRBV2 with TRBJ1-3; TRBD1 is a possible D gene (6 bases). Looked up from germline, CDR1 is SNHLY and CDR2 is FYNNEI. This CDR3 comprises 14 residues. V shed 8 bases and J shed 0 bases, with 11 bases lying between them. CDR3 sequence: CASGQGFSGNTIYF. In DNA, the CDR3 is TGTGCCAGCGGGCAGGGGTTCTCTGGAAACACCATATATTTT. The full variable domain, in which reference TRBV2 and TRBJ1-3 provide the parts outside the CDR3, is EPEVTQTPSHQVTQMGQEVILRCVPISNHLYFYWYRQILGQKVEFLVSFYNNEISEKSEIFDDQFSVERPDGSNFTLKIRSTKLEDSAMYFCASGQGFSGNTIYFGEGSWLTVV.

The chain combines TRBV10-3 with TRBJ2-1, with D tentatively TRBD1 (6 bases). Per the germline V gene, CDR1 is ENHRY and CDR2 is SYGVKD. Trimming stripped 8 bases from V and 8 bases from J, with 19 bases between. The CDR3 spans 14 residues. CDR3 region: CAIGSAGVGDEQFF. CDR3 in DNA: TGTGCCATCGGATCGGCAGGGGTGGGAGATGAGCAGTTCTTC.

The genes are TRBV19 and TRBJ1-2; D is ambiguous. The ends were cut back, 5 bases at V and 6 bases at J, with 13 bases in the middle. CDR3 length: 13 amino acids. Germline lookup yields CDR1 LNHDA and CDR2 SQIVND (reference sequence). This CDR3 reads CASSVRGRNGYTF. The DNA for the CDR3 is TGTGCCAGTAGTGTTCGGGGAAGAAATGGCTACACCTTC. Variable domain in full (rest from reference TRBV19 and TRBJ1-2): DGGITQSPKYLFRKEGQNVTLSCEQNLNHDAMYWYRQDPGQGLRLIYYSQIVNDFQKGDIAEGYSVSREKKESFPLTVTSAQKNPTAFYLCASSVRGRNGYTFGSGTRLTVV.

The sample holds a few counts of this clone. The genes are TRBV27 and TRBJ1-1, with TRBD1 identical over 8 bases. CDR1 and CDR2 (germline): MNHEY, SMNVEV (reference sequence). V gave up 5 bases and J gave up 5 bases; unmatched junction bases: 7. CDR3 length: 14 amino acids. In DNA form, the CDR3 reads TGTGCCAGCAGTGTGACAGGGGCGAGGACTGAAGCTTTCTTT. It encodes CASSVTGARTEAFF.

V gene TRBV3-1 (or the pseudogene TRBV3-2) combines with J gene TRBJ2-1, with TRBD2 as a possible D gene (6 bases). Germline values: CDR1 LGHDT, CDR2 YNNKEL (reference sequence). The CDR3 consists of 14 residues. Trimming removed 1 base from V and 9 bases from J, with 13 bases in between. The CDR3 nucleotides are TGTGCCAGCAGCCAAGGGACTACTTTTCGTGAGCAGTTCTTC. This sequence encodes CASSQGTTFREQFF.

This rearrangement joins TRBV18 to TRBJ1-2; the D gene is possibly TRBD1 (6 bases). The CDR3 runs 12 residues. CDR1 is KGHSH, CDR2 LQKENI, per germline. Between the trimmed V and J ends, which lost 5 bases and 6 bases, there was a span of 10 bases. In DNA form, the CDR3 reads TGTGCCAGCTCAGGAACAGGGAATGGCTACACCTTC. This encodes CASSGTGNGYTF.

The V gene is TRBV27, the J gene TRBJ2-5; 9 bases are shared with TRBD2. The CDR3 contains 15 residues. V lost 5 bases and J lost 5; bases outside the gene matches: 9. CDR1 and CDR2 from the germline V gene are MNHEY and SMNVEV (reference sequence). CDR3 DNA sequence: TGTGCCAGCAGTCCTCTTAGCGGGGGTGAGGAGACCCAGTACTTC. Its protein product is CASSPLSGGEETQYF.

This chain links TRBV11-2 with TRBJ2-5; 7 nucleotides agree with TRBD2. Germline-derived CDR1 and CDR2 are SGHAT and FQNNGV. This CDR3 comprises 18 residues. V was pared by 1 base and J by 7 bases, with 18 bases of the junction left unmatched. The CDR3 bases are TGTGCCAGCAGCTTAGTTGAGTGGCGCGGGGGAGGAAGTTGGACCCAGTACTTC. This translates into CASSLVEWRGGGSWTQYF.

The V call is TRBV18, the J call TRBJ1-1, with D possibly being TRBD1 (6 bases). Trimming left V 9 bases short and J 4 bases short, with 18 bases between. Germline loops: CDR1 KGHSH, CDR2 LQKENI. The CDR3 is 14 residues long. The CDR3 spells CASLSQGSSTEAFF. CDR3 coding DNA: TGTGCCAGTCTCTCACAGGGAAGTAGCACTGAAGCTTTCTTT.

The chain is built from TRBV5-1 and TRBJ2-1; 7 nucleotides match TRBD1. Losses at the gene ends were 4 bases for V and 9 bases for J; bases not matched to a gene: 7. CDR1 and CDR2 (germline): SGHRS, YFSETQ. This CDR3 contains 13 residues. Written as DNA, the CDR3 is TGCGCCAGCAGCAGGGACAGATTTGGTGAGCAGTTCTTC. It yields the protein CASSRDRFGEQFF. The whole variable domain, remainder taken from reference TRBV5-1 and TRBJ2-1, is KAGVTQTPRYLIKTRGQQVTLSCSPISGHRSVSWYQQTPGQGLQFLFEYFSETQRNKGNFPGRFSGRQFSNSRSEMNVSTLELGDSALYLCASSRDRFGEQFFGPGTRLTVL.

J is TRBJ1-3 and V is TRBV3-1 (or the pseudogene TRBV3-2), with no clear D. V gave up 1 base and J gave up 0 bases, with 7 bases separating them. The CDR3 has 15 residues. Germline V gene data show CDR1 as LGHDT and CDR2 as YNNKEL (reference sequence). CDR3 residues: CASSQAGASGNTIYF. The CDR3 nucleotides read TGTGCCAGCAGCCAAGCCGGAGCCTCTGGAAACACCATATATTTT.

The chain employs TRBV7-6 and TRBJ2-1, with TRBD2 matching over 7 bases. Germline V gene data show CDR1 as SGHVS and CDR2 as FNYEAQ. V gave up 5 bases and J gave up 5 bases; unmatched junction bases: 9. The CDR3 totals 15 residues. The CDR3 protein is CASSPLGRGDNEQFF. CDR3 nucleotide sequence: TGTGCCAGCAGCCCCCTAGGTCGGGGGGACAATGAGCAGTTCTTC.

The chain recombines TRBV5-4 with TRBJ1-6; D is uncertain. The V end was cut by 0 bases, the J end by 7 bases, with 17 bases between. Germline V gives CDR1 SGHNT, CDR2 YYREEE (reference sequence). The CDR3 length is 17 residues. CDR3 residues: CASSLATASHSNSPLHF. DNA for the CDR3: TGTGCCAGCAGCTTGGCCACAGCATCCCACTCAAATTCACCCCTCCACTTT.

The J gene is TRBJ2-7, the V gene TRBV6-1, with a tentative D call TRBD2 (6 bases). Germline V gene data show CDR1 as MNHNS and CDR2 as SASEGT. The CDR3 runs to 15 residues. Trimming stripped 5 bases from V and 3 bases from J, with 17 bases between. The CDR3: CASSSPGLINYEQYF. CDR3 coding DNA: TGTGCCAGCAGTTCCCCGGGACTGATAAACTACGAGCAGTACTTC.

The V and J genes are TRBV4-2 and TRBJ2-3; TRBD2 aligns across 14 bases. CDR1 LGHNA and CDR2 YNFKEQ come from the germline V gene. The CDR3 is 18 amino acids. The ends lost 1 base at V and 5 bases at J; junction bases unmatched: 8. CDR3 sequence: CASSQGLTSGGAEDTQYF. In nucleotides, the CDR3 is TGTGCCAGCAGCCAAGGTTTGACTAGCGGGGGGGCCGAAGATACGCAGTATTTT.

Of note for this clone: Other DNA sequences of this sample code for an identical CDR3. The rearrangement joins TRBV19 to TRBJ1-1; D may be TRBD1 (5 bases). Germline-derived CDR1 and CDR2 are LNHDA and SQIVND (reference sequence). The CDR3 is 14 residues long. The V end was cut by 3 bases, the J end by 5 bases, with 13 bases between. This CDR3 is CASSIAGGGTEAFF. The CDR3 DNA is TGTGCCAGTAGTATCGCCGGGGGAGGGACTGAAGCTTTCTTT. Together with reference TRBV19 and TRBJ1-1, the CDR3 gives the full variable domain: DGGITQSPKYLFRKEGQNVTLSCEQNLNHDAMYWYRQDPGQGLRLIYYSQIVNDFQKGDIAEGYSVSREKKESFPLTVTSAQKNPTAFYLCASSIAGGGTEAFFGQGTRLTVV.

The rearrangement uses TRBV19 and TRBJ1-1; the D is unclear. The length of the CDR3 is 14 residues. V was pared by 2 bases and J by 6 bases, with 13 bases between. Germline assignment: CDR1 LNHDA and CDR2 SQIVND (reference sequence). The CDR3 loop is CASSISLSRAEAFF. The CDR3 DNA sequence: TGTGCCAGTAGTATATCTTTGAGTAGAGCTGAAGCTTTCTTT.

This rearrangement joins TRBV6-6 to TRBJ2-2; 10 bases are shared with TRBD1. The V gene's germline CDR1 is MNHNY and CDR2 SVGAGI (reference sequence). J lost 6 bases, V lost 5 bases, and 9 bases had no gene match. The CDR3 covers 16 residues. CDR3 DNA: TGTGCCAGCAGTAACCTCGGACAGGGGGAGCCCGGGGAGCTGTTTTTT. Amino acid sequence: CASSNLGQGEPGELFF.